This T cell receptor beta chain was identified in a study of shared clonotypes between healthy human individuals. The germline V gene has CDR1 MDHEN and CDR2 SYDVKM. This CDR3 has 16 amino acids. V trimming: 5 bases; J trimming: 5 bases; junction bases outside the gene matches: 10. Overall study findings and caveats: Between a few donors, naive CD4 clonotypes were shared at a level of about 5%.

About this clone itself: The antigen is undetermined.

The data were produced by immunoSEQ multiplex PCR, yet TCRdb's version contains in-frame clones alone and is incomplete. The table records about 600,000 clones, around 97% of them present only once. This sequence was found in a woman aged 25 to 39 in good health. The gene calls are TRBV28 and TRBJ2-3; 10 nucleotides match TRBD2. Material: naive CD4+ T cells sorted from blood. Subset given: CD45RA+ positively selected. The CDR3 loop is CASSPTAGGPGDTQYF. DNA for the CDR3: TGTGCCAGCAGTCCCACAGCGGGAGGGCCCGGAGATACGCAGTATTTT.